This T cell receptor beta chain was obtained from a study of shared clonotypes between healthy human individuals. Study-wide results and caveats: What naive subsets generally showed was a larger estimated richness than memory subsets showed.

Details on this clone: The antigen remains undetermined.

The assay used deep level. Produced via immunoSEQ multiplex PCR; TCRdb's table is partial and in-frame only. The data show 950,000 to 1,100,000 clones, about 77% seen once. Looked up from germline, CDR1 is SEHNR and CDR2 is FQNEAQ (reference sequence). The length of the CDR3 is 14 residues. The V and J ends lost 1 base and 1 base respectively, with 7 bases between them. The gene calls are TRBV7-9 and TRBJ1-2; D not resolved. The source material was memory CD4+ T cells sorted from blood. Subset: CD45RA-negative fraction. The receptor was derived from a young man in good health. CDR3: CASSLVGLNYGYTF. In DNA form, the CDR3 reads TGTGCCAGCAGCTTAGTGGGCCTTAACTATGGCTACACCTTC.